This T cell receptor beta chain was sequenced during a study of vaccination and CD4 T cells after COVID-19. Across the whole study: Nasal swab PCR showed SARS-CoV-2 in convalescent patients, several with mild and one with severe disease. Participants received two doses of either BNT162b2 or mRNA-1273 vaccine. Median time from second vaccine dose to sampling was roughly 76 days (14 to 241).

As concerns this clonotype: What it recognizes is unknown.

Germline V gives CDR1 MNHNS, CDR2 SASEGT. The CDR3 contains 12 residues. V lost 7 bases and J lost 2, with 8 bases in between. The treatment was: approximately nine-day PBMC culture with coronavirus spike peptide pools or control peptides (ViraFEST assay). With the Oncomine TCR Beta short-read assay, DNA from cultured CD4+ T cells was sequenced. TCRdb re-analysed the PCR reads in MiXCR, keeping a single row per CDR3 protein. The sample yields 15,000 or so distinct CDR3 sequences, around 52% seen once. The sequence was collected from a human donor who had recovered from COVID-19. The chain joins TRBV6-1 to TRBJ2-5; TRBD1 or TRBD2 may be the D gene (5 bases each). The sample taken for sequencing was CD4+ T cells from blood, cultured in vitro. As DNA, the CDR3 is TGTGCCAGCACCTGGGGGCAAGAGACCCAGTACTTC. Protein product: CASTWGQETQYF.